In its sample, the clone carrying this TCR beta chain ranks as medium-sized. One entry per CDR3 protein, called by TCRdb with MiXCR from the PCR reads. The sample lists 8,500 or so distinct CDR3 sequences, about two fifths occurring once. The CDR3 has 16 residues. CDR1 and CDR2 (germline): SGHTA, FQGNSA. Losses at the gene ends were 5 bases for V and 11 bases for J; bases not matched to a gene: 20. The sample is drawn from a study of immune characterization of retroperitoneal liposarcoma. The sample consisted of tumor tissue. The rearrangement uses TRBV7-2 and TRBJ2-5; TRBD2 agrees at 7 bases. The origin of this receptor is a male donor with retroperitoneal liposarcoma. CDR3 region: CASSTRAGAVHNEQYF. The DNA of the CDR3 is TGTGCCAGCAGCACGAGGGCGGGAGCGGTACACAATGAGCAGTACTTC.